Listed below are T cell receptor beta chains from one sample, sequenced in a study of T-cell reconstitution after alpha-beta-depleted transplantation in children. MiXCR was run by TCRdb on the PCR reads, yielding one entry per CDR3 protein. The sample records some 440,000 distinct CDR3 sequences, around 15% being singletons. Sample: PBMCs, mostly from graft donor cells, taken 360 days after TCRalphabeta/CD19-depleted stem cell transplant. The receptors were gathered from a boy under two years old who had a stem cell transplant for Wiskott-Aldrich syndrome, so the T cells may come from the graft donor. Each CDR3 is given with its conserved first and last residue. A D gene is named only where the DNA matches it firmly. Clone sizes are given selectively: once, few, many, or a class where the clone is expanded.

>few|TRBV30|TRBJ2-5|TRBD2
TGTGCCTGGAGTCCGGGACTAGCGGGAGAGGACCAGTACTTC
CAWSPGLAGEDQYF
>-|TRBV11-3|TRBJ2-7|-
TGTGCCAGCAGCAAGGGGAAGAGCTCCTACGAGCAGTACTTC
CASSKGKSSYEQYF
>-|TRBV7-9|TRBJ1-1|-
TGTGCCAGCAGCTTAGAGCCGGCAGGGGTGAACACTGAAGCTTTCTTT
CASSLEPAGVNTEAFF
>-|TRBV20-1|TRBJ2-7|TRBD1
TGCAGTGCTAGAGGCACAGGGGCCGAGCAGTACTTC
CSARGTGAEQYF
>-|TRBV3-1|TRBJ1-2|TRBD1
TGTGCCAGCAGCCTCCTTATTTACCGGGACAGGGGGCAGCACCGCTATGGCTACACCTTC
CASSLLIYRDRGQHRYGYTF
>few|TRBV29-1|TRBJ2-2|-
TGCAGCGTTTTGCGGGTGAACACCGGGGAGCTGTTTTTT
CSVLRVNTGELFF
>many|TRBV18|TRBJ2-3|-
TGTGCCAGCAGCCCGGTAGATACGCAGTATTTT
CASSPVDTQYF
>-|TRBV7-9|TRBJ2-1|TRBD2
TGTGCCAGCAGCTTTCGGACTAGCGGCCACAATGAGCAGTTCTTC
CASSFRTSGHNEQFF
>-|TRBV5-1|TRBJ1-2|-
TGCGCCAGCAGCGCCCAGGCCCGAGGTGGCTACACCTTC
CASSAQARGGYTF
>few|TRBV15|TRBJ2-2|TRBD1
TGTGCCACCAGCACCAACAGGGGGCCAAGAACCGGGGAGCTGTTTTTT
CATSTNRGPRTGELFF
>-|TRBV3-1|TRBJ2-3|TRBD2
TGTGCCAGCAGCCCCCGGACTAGCGGGAACACAGATACGCAGTATTTT
CASSPRTSGNTDTQYF
>few|TRBV25-1|TRBJ2-2|-
TGTGCCAGCAGTGATAGGTGGGCGGGGGAGCTGTTTTTT
CASSDRWAGELFF
>-|TRBV7-9|TRBJ2-5|-
TGTGCCAGCAGCTCCCCCCCCCGCGCGGAGACCCAGTACTTC
CASSSPPRAETQYF
>few|TRBV5-6|TRBJ2-1|-
TGTGCCAGCAGCTTGTCCCCAGCAACCAATGAGCAGTTCTTC
CASSLSPATNEQFF
>many|TRBV6-2/TRBV6-3|TRBJ2-1|TRBD2
TGTGCCAGCAGCCCCGGCGGGAGCTCCTACAATGAGCAGTTCTTC
CASSPGGSSYNEQFF
>-|TRBV10-3|TRBJ1-5|-
TGTGCCATCAGTGAAGTTAGCAATCAGCCCCAGCATTTT
CAISEVSNQPQHF
>few|TRBV2|TRBJ2-5|-
TGTGCCAGCAGTGGAGGGGGGAGAGAGACCCAGTACTTC
CASSGGGRETQYF
>-|TRBV12-3/TRBV12-4|TRBJ2-5|-
TGTGCCAGCAGCCAAGGGCCTGCATTGTACTTC
CASSQGPALYF
>-|TRBV5-1|TRBJ2-5|-
TGCGCCAGCAGCTTGGCGACGGCGTACCAAGAGACCCAGTACTTC
CASSLATAYQETQYF
>-|TRBV7-2|TRBJ2-6|-
TGTGCCAGCACCAGGCCCTCTGGGGCCAACGTCCTGACTTTC
CASTRPSGANVLTF
>-|TRBV20-1|TRBJ1-2|-
TGCAGTGCTAGTGGGGACAAGGACTATGGCTACACCTTC
CSASGDKDYGYTF
>few|TRBV29-1|TRBJ2-1|TRBD2
TGCAGCGCAAAGGGGACTAGCGGGAGGAGCTCCTACAATGAGCAGTTCTTC
CSAKGTSGRSSYNEQFF
>few|TRBV5-1|TRBJ1-1|-
TGCGCCAGCGTAGGAGGGAACACTGAAGCTTTCTTT
CASVGGNTEAFF
>few|TRBV29-1|TRBJ2-5|-
TGCAGCGTTACAGGACATCCTGCAGAGACCCAGTACTTC
CSVTGHPAETQYF
>few|TRBV30|TRBJ2-3|-
TGTGCCTGGAGTGTACAGGTTTGGGGTAAGACAGATACGCAGTATTTT
CAWSVQVWGKTDTQYF
>few|TRBV4-1|TRBJ2-7|-
TGCGCCAGCAGCCAAGAGACGAGCAGCACCTACGAGCAGTACTTC
CASSQETSSTYEQYF
>-|TRBV7-9|TRBJ1-2|-
TGTGCCAGCAGCTTGAGGGTAGGATCCTATGGCTACACCTTC
CASSLRVGSYGYTF
>few|TRBV7-9|TRBJ2-4|TRBD1
TGTGCCAGCTTAGTGACAGGGGTGGACATTCAGTACTTC
CASLVTGVDIQYF
>many|TRBV4-3|TRBJ2-1|TRBD2
TGCGCCAGCAGCCAAGACCCGTCTAGCGGGAGGTCCTTC
CASSQDPSSGRSF
>-|TRBV30|TRBJ1-3|-
TGTGCCTGGAGTGTGAGGGGGGACACCATATATTTT
CAWSVRGDTIYF
>-|TRBV27|TRBJ2-1|-
TGTGCCAGCGGAACGCGGGACTACAATGAGCAGTTCTTC
CASGTRDYNEQFF
>-|TRBV7-9|TRBJ1-1|-
TGTGCCAGCAGAGTACAGACGGGCACTGAAGCTTTCTTT
CASRVQTGTEAFF
>-|TRBV6-1|TRBJ2-7|-
TGTGCCAGCCCCTACCGGGTACAGCCACGGGACGAGCAGTACTTC
CASPYRVQPRDEQYF
>-|TRBV27|TRBJ2-1|TRBD1
TGTGCCAGCAGTTTATTGCGACAGGGGAATGAGCAGTTCTTC
CASSLLRQGNEQFF
>few|TRBV29-1|TRBJ2-5|TRBD2
TGCAGCGTTGTTCGGGGGGGGAAAGAGACCCAGTACTTC
CSVVRGGKETQYF
>few|TRBV15|TRBJ1-1|-
TGTGCCACCAGCCCCAGAGCCGGCGAAGCTTTCTTT
CATSPRAGEAFF
>-|TRBV20-1|TRBJ2-1|-
TGCAGTGCTAGTCGACTAGTCTCCTACAATGAGCAGTTCTTC
CSASRLVSYNEQFF
>-|TRBV4-1|TRBJ1-1|-
TGCGCCAGCAGCCAGTTCCAGACTGAAGCTTTCTTT
CASSQFQTEAFF